These 3 T cell receptor beta chains share one sample of origin, sequenced in a study of Graves' ophthalmopathy and Graves' hyperthyroidism (dated by TCRdb to the late 2010s). Sequencing was performed on an Illumina HiSeq 2000. For repertoire sequencing, the TCR beta CDR3 regions were amplified from RNA transcripts. The first round was an RT-PCR using HTBI primers with the Qiagen OneStep RT-PCR kit, and this first round was followed by a second-round multiplex PCR, then size selection and purification. TCRdb trimmed the raw reads at Q25, called clones with MiXCR and kept productive beta chains. Rows with a matching CDR3 protein are joined into one entry that keeps the most common DNA and genes. Across this sample there are over a million distinct CDR3 sequences, with about 36% seen only once. Clones ranked in the top ten supply around 10% of the sample. Material for sequencing was peripheral blood or thyroid tissue (not recorded which). Receptor source: an adult man with Graves' hyperthyroidism.

This clonotype has ten or more counts. The chain links TRBV7-9 to TRBJ1-2; 7 positions agree with TRBD1. The CDR3 has 14 amino acids. Germline CDR1 SEHNR, CDR2 FQNEAQ (reference sequence). Trimming removed 6 bases from V and 6 bases from J; junction bases left unmatched: 10. As DNA, the CDR3 is TGTGCCAGCAGTAGACAGGGTCGTCTAAATGGCTACACCTTC. It specifies CASSRQGRLNGYTF.

There are many counts of this clonotype. The rearrangement links TRBV29-1 to TRBJ1-4; the D is unclear. This CDR3 comprises 13 residues. Germline CDR1 and CDR2: SQVTM and ANQGSEA. V dropped 2 bases and J dropped 6 bases, with 10 bases sitting between them. In nucleotides, the CDR3 is TGCAGCGTTGAATTAGGGCTTGATGAAAAACTGTTTTTT. Residues: CSVELGLDEKLFF.

This clonotype was seen ten or more times. V gene TRBV6-9 combines with J gene TRBJ1-5; D ambiguous. Germline loops: CDR1 MNHGY, CDR2 SVAAGI. This CDR3 has 14 amino acids. The V and J ends lost 6 bases and 4 bases respectively, with 13 bases between them. The CDR3: CASSIREENQPQHF. The CDR3 nucleotides are TGTGCCAGCAGCATAAGGGAGGAGAATCAGCCCCAGCATTTT.